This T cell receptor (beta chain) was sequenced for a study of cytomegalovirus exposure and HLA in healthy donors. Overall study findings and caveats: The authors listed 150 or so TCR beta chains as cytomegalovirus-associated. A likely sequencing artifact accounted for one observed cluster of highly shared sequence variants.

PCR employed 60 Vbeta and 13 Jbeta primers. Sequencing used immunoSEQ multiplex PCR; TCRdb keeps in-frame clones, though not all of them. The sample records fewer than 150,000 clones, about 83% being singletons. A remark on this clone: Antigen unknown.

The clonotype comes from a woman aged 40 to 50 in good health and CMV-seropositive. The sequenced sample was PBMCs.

In nucleotides, the CDR3 is TGTGCCAGTAGCAATATCCTAGCGGGATACACAGATACGCAGTATTTT. The encoded protein is CASSNILAGYTDTQYF. V usage is TRBV19 and J usage is TRBJ2-3; 9 nucleotides match TRBD2. The CDR3 sequence is 16 residues long. The V gene's germline CDR1 is LNHDA and CDR2 SQIVND (reference sequence). The V segment lost 6 bases and the J segment 2 bases; nucleotides outside the gene matches: 9.